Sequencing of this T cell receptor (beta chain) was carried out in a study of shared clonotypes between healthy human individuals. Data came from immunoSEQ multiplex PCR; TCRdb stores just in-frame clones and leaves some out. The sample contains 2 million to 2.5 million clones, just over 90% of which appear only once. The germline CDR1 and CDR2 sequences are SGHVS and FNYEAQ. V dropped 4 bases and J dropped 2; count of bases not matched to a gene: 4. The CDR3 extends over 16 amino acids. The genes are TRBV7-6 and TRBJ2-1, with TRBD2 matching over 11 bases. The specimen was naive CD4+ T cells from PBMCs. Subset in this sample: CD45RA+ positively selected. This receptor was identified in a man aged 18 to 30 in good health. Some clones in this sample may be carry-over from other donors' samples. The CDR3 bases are TGTGCCAGCAGCTCCTTAGCGGGAGGGACCTACAATGAGCAGTTCTTC. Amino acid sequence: CASSSLAGGTYNEQFF. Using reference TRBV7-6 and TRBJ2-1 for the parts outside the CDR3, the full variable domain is GAGVSQSPRYKVTKRGQDVALRCDPISGHVSLYWYRQALGQGPEFLTYFNYEAQQDKSGLPNDRFSAERPEGSISTLTIQRTEQRDSAMYRCASSSLAGGTYNEQFFGPGTRLTVL.